Listed here is a single T cell receptor beta chain. Its antigen is unknown. The data derive from a study of cytomegalovirus exposure and HLA in healthy donors. For the study at large: Tens of millions of unique TCRs from HLA-typed donors were held in an early release of data. Points from the study as a whole: A later examination showed that TCR association rates differed by HLA locus, with DRB1 most and HLA-C fewest. In an earlier analysis, in 587 donors, most V segments appeared productive either ~87% or ~30% of the time.

This CDR3 comprises 17 residues. Germline values: CDR1 GTSNPN, CDR2 SVGIG (reference sequence). V was cut by 0 bases and J by 0 bases, with 15 bases left in between. Primers for the PCR totalled 60 Vbeta and 13 Jbeta. The data were produced by immunoSEQ multiplex PCR, yet TCRdb's version contains in-frame clones alone and is incomplete. The sample has about 160,000 clones, roughly 80% seen once. The specimen was PBMCs. This receptor was obtained from a male donor in good health and CMV-seropositive. The rearrangement uses TRBV30 and TRBJ2-1; the D gene is possibly TRBD2 (6 bases). The DNA of the CDR3 is TGTGCCTGGAGTGTATGGGGTAGCGGCTACTCCTACAATGAGCAGTTCTTC. Translated, it gives CAWSVWGSGYSYNEQFF.